This T cell receptor (beta chain) is from a study of T-cell reconstitution after alpha-beta-depleted transplantation in children. The library targeted TCRbeta and was prepared with unique molecular identifiers. One entry per CDR3 protein, called by TCRdb with MiXCR from the PCR reads. This sample has 100,000 to 120,000 distinct CDR3 sequences; 10% occur once, and the top ten carry 8% to 9.5%. This clonotype was detected many times. J lost 0 bases, V lost 1 base, and 4 bases had no gene match. This CDR3 contains 16 residues. The germline gives CDR1 SGHRS, CDR2 YFSETQ. The TCR originated in a human donor who donated a stem cell graft to a child with acute lymphoblastic leukemia. Source: PBMCs from the stem cell graft donor, taken from the stem cell graft. This chain connects TRBV5-1 to TRBJ2-1, with 7 bases aligning to TRBD2. CDR3 loop: CASSLQTSSSYNEQFF. CDR3 DNA sequence: TGCGCCAGCAGCTTGCAGACTAGCAGCTCCTACAATGAGCAGTTCTTC.